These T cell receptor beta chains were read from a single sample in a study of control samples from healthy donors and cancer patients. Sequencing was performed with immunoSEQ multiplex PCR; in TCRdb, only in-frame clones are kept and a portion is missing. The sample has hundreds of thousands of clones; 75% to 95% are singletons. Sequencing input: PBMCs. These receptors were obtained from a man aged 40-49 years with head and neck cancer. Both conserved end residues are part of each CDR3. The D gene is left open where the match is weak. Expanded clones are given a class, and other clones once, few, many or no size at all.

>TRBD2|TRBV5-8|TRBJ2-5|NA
TGTGCCAGCAGCGCCGGGACTAGCGGCGGAGAGACCCAGTACTTC
CASSAGTSGGETQYF
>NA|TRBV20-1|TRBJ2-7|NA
TGCAGTGCTAGTTTTAGCGGCTACGAGCAGTACTTC
CSASFSGYEQYF
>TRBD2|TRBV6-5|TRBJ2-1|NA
TGTGCCAGCAGGGGGAAGCTAGCGGGGCACAATGAGCAGTTCTTC
CASRGKLAGHNEQFF
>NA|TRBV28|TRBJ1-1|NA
TGTGCCAGCAGTTTAAGCCAGGTGGCTGAAGCTTTCTTT
CASSLSQVAEAFF
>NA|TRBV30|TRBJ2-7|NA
TGTGCCTGGAGTGTACGGGGCTCATTTTACGAGCAGTACTTC
CAWSVRGSFYEQYF
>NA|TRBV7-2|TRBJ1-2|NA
TGTGCCAGCAACTCGGGGAAACAGGGACCCGGAGGCTACACCTTC
CASNSGKQGPGGYTF
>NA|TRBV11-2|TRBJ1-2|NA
TGTGCCAGCAGCCGTGGGTCCGGGGGCAGCTACACCTTC
CASSRGSGGSYTF
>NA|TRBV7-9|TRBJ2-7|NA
TGTGCCAGCAGCTTTCTTGACAGATCCTACGAGCAGTACTTC
CASSFLDRSYEQYF
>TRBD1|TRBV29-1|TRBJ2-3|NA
TGCAGCGTTTTTCTCCCGGGACAGGGGACGCAGTATTTT
CSVFLPGQGTQYF
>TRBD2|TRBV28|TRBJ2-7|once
TGTGCCAGCGCCCTCTCATCGGGAGGATACACCTACGAGCAGTACTTC
CASALSSGGYTYEQYF
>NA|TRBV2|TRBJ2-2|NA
TGTGCCAGCAGTCGGAACGGGGTTTTAGACAGGAACACCGGGGAGCTGTTTTTT
CASSRNGVLDRNTGELFF
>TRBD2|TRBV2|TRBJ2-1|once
TGTGCCAGCAGTGCCTTAGCGGGTCACCCCAATGAGCAGTTCTTC
CASSALAGHPNEQFF
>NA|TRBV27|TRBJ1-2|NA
TGTGCCAGCAGTGCGTCTGGGGGCTCAGGGTATGGCTACACCTTC
CASSASGGSGYGYTF
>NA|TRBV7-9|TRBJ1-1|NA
TGTGCCAGCAGCTTAACCGGCGGGAACACTGAAGCTTTCTTT
CASSLTGGNTEAFF
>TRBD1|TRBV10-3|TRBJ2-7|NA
TGTGCCATCAGCGGGACAGGGTCCTACGAGCAGTACTTC
CAISGTGSYEQYF
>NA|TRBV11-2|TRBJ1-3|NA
TGTGCCAGCTACGAGGGACTTTCCTCTGGAAACACCATATATTTT
CASYEGLSSGNTIYF
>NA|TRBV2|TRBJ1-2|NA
TGTGCCAGTTCCACTGCACCTGCCTATGGCTACACCTTC
CASSTAPAYGYTF
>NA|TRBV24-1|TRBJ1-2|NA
TGTGCCACCAGTGACGACAGTTACTATGGCTACACCTTC
CATSDDSYYGYTF